This TCR beta chain emerged from a study of cytomegalovirus exposure and HLA in healthy donors. Study-wide results and limits: Across all donors, roughly uniform sequencing depth was an assumption of the presence/absence analyses. Some V segments could not be told apart, so they were left out, TRBV6-2 and TRBV6-3 among them.

The CDR3 length is 15 residues. V dropped 6 bases and J dropped 4 bases, with 16 bases sitting between them. Germline V gene lookup returns CDR1 MNHEY and CDR2 SVGAGI. Primers: 60 Vbeta forward and 13 Jbeta reverse. Sequenced by immunoSEQ multiplex PCR; TCRdb stores in-frame clones only, minus some. The repertoire holds around 180,000 clones, with 60% to 85% as singletons. Concerning this clone itself: The antigen is unknown.

The sequence derives from a woman aged 40 to 50 in good health and CMV-seronegative. The rearrangement joins TRBV6-5 to TRBJ1-3, with unresolved D. The sequencing input was PBMCs. The CDR3 sequence is CASSRTGSNGNTIYF. The CDR3 DNA sequence: TGTGCCAGCAGCAGAACCGGGAGTAACGGAAACACCATATATTTT.